Shown below are 14 T cell receptor beta chains from a single sample sequenced in a study of blood T cells in healthy people across ages. A sample-barcoded 5' primer and a J-beta primer mix were used in a second PCR of roughly 6 to 12 cycles. MiXCR, run by TCRdb on the 5' RACE reads, gives a single entry per CDR3 protein. The sample has roughly 1,700,000 distinct CDR3 sequences, about 28% seen once. Sequencing was done on a sample of blood. These receptors all stem from a woman in her 30s in good health.

This clonotype has a count of ten or more. The chain uses TRBV7-2 and TRBJ2-1, with 8 bases matching TRBD2. The CDR3 runs to 16 residues. The germline V gene has CDR1 SGHTA and CDR2 FQGNSA. The J segment lost 4 bases and the V segment lost 0 bases, leaving 5 bases of the junction unmatched. The CDR3 is CASSLAGTSVYNEQFF. CDR3 DNA sequence: TGTGCCAGCAGCTTAGCCGGGACTAGTGTATACAATGAGCAGTTCTTC.

The V call is TRBV5-1, the J call TRBJ2-1; a possible D gene is TRBD2 (6 bases). The V gene's germline CDR1 is SGHRS and CDR2 YFSETQ. V shed 4 bases and J shed 8 bases, with 16 bases lying between them. The CDR3 totals 14 residues. CDR3 nucleotide sequence: TGCGCCAGCAGCCCGGGGCCCCCGGGGGATGAGCAGTTCTTC. Protein: CASSPGPPGDEQFF.

V gene TRBV12-3 or TRBV12-4 combines with J gene TRBJ2-3; D is ambiguous. The ends were cut back, 2 bases at V and 6 bases at J, with 21 bases in the middle. This CDR3 region has 17 residues. CDR3 in DNA: TGTGCCAGCAGTTTACTTTCCACCGAGCTGTTAATGGATACGCAGTATTTT. Encoded protein: CASSLLSTELLMDTQYF.

The CDR3 here is CASRAFAADQPQHF. The CDR3 nucleotides are TGTGCCAGCAGGGCTTTTGCGGCGGATCAGCCCCAGCATTTT. V and J are TRBV2 and TRBJ1-5; the D is unclear. The CDR3 is 14 residues long. Trimming pared 6 bases from V and 5 bases from J, leaving 14 bases between. Germline CDR1 and CDR2: SNHLY and FYNNEI.

This chain links TRBV7-9 with TRBJ2-7; 8 bases fit TRBD1. CDR1 SEHNR and CDR2 FQNEAQ come from the germline V gene (reference sequence). J lost 0 bases, V lost 4 bases, and 5 bases had no gene match. There are 15 residues in the CDR3. In DNA, the CDR3 is TGTGCCAGCAGCTCCTCGGACAGGGACTCCTACGAGCAGTACTTC. As protein: CASSSSDRDSYEQYF.

This clonotype has just one count. The chain recombines TRBV20-1 with TRBJ2-7; D perhaps matches TRBD2 (7 bases). V lost 6 bases, J lost 4 bases, and 19 bases lay in between. The germline V gene has CDR1 DFQATT and CDR2 SNEGSKA (reference sequence). The length of the CDR3 is 14 residues. CDR3 protein: CSAAPGRGAYEQYF. The CDR3 DNA reads TGCAGTGCGGCACCTGGACGGGGGGCTTACGAGCAGTACTTC.

This clonotype was detected only a few times. V and J are TRBV5-5 and TRBJ1-1, with D perhaps TRBD1 (5 bases). CDR1 is SGHKS, CDR2 YYEKEE, per germline (reference sequence). Trimming cost V 4 bases and J 8 bases, with 15 bases left between them. CDR3 length equals 13 residues. Here the CDR3 reads CASSVTVLTEAFF. CDR3 DNA: TGTGCCAGCAGCGTGACAGTGCTCACCGAAGCTTTCTTT.

A few counts support this clonotype. CDR3 coding DNA: TGTGCCAGCAACCGACACGGTAACAATGAGCAGTTCTTC. Amino acids: CASNRHGNNEQFF. The chain joins TRBV7-9 to TRBJ2-1; D unresolved. V was cut by 7 bases and J by 5 bases, with 12 bases left in between. The V gene's germline CDR1 is SEHNR and CDR2 FQNEAQ (reference sequence). The CDR3 length is 13 residues.

The table lists this clonotype with a few counts. This rearrangement joins TRBV10-3 to TRBJ2-3; TRBD2 matches 13 bases. Per germline, CDR1 ENHRY and CDR2 SYGVKD. This CDR3 contains 17 residues. V shed 0 bases and J 3 bases; nucleotides not matched to a gene: 3. The CDR3 region has the DNA TGTGCCATCAGTGAGTCGGGACTAGCGGGAAAAACAGATACGCAGTATTTT. Its protein product is CAISESGLAGKTDTQYF.

There are a few counts of this clonotype. The junction shows a germline mismatch at one end, possibly a read error. The genes are TRBV15 and TRBJ1-2; D is perhaps TRBD1 (5 bases). The CDR3 extends over 13 amino acids. Germline loops: CDR1 LNHNV, CDR2 YYDKDF (reference sequence). CDR3 sequence (DNA): TGTACCACCAGCAGCCACCGCGGGGGGGGCTACACCTTC. It is translated as CTTSSHRGGGYTF.

The rearrangement uses TRBV12-3 or TRBV12-4 and TRBJ2-1; 7 bases fit TRBD2. The CDR3 runs to 15 residues. V shed 5 bases and J 14 bases; nucleotides not matched to a gene: 18. This CDR3 is CASSRTSGRSTLEFF. The CDR3 DNA reads as TGTGCCAGCAGTCGGACTAGTGGGAGGTCCACTTTGGAGTTCTTC.

This clonotype was detected many times. The chain has TRBV29-1 and TRBJ1-2; no reliable D call. There are 11 residues in the CDR3. Germline CDR1 SQVTM, CDR2 ANQGSEA. V was shortened by 5 bases and J by 0 bases, with 4 bases between the two germline ends. The CDR3 region is CSVLSNYGYTF. In nucleotides, the CDR3 is TGCAGCGTTCTATCTAACTATGGCTACACCTTC. The variable domain in full, with the rest retrieved from reference TRBV29-1 and TRBJ1-2, is SAVISQKPSRDICQRGTSLTIQCQVDSQVTMMFWYRQQPGQSLTLIATANQGSEATYESGFVIDKFPISRPNLTFSTLTVSNMSPEDSSIYLCSVLSNYGYTFGSGTRLTVV.

The chain recombines TRBV13 with TRBJ2-1; 8 bases agree with TRBD2. The CDR3 sequence is 14 residues long. V lost 7 bases and J lost 3; bases outside the gene matches: 5. Per the germline V gene, CDR1 is PRHDT and CDR2 is FYEKMQ (reference sequence). The CDR3 coding sequence is TGTGCCAGCACTGATAGCGGGATCTACAATGAGCAGTTCTTC. This gives the protein CASTDSGIYNEQFF.

This sequence joins TRBV7-9 and TRBJ2-5; 9 bases are a match to TRBD2. This CDR3 has 17 amino acids. The V segment lost 2 bases and the J segment 5 bases; nucleotides outside the gene matches: 12. Germline CDR1 reads SEHNR; CDR2 reads FQNEAQ (reference sequence). The DNA of the CDR3 is TGTGCCAGCAGCTTACAAGTGGGCCTAGCGGGACGCGAGACCCAGTACTTC. Its protein is CASSLQVGLAGRETQYF.